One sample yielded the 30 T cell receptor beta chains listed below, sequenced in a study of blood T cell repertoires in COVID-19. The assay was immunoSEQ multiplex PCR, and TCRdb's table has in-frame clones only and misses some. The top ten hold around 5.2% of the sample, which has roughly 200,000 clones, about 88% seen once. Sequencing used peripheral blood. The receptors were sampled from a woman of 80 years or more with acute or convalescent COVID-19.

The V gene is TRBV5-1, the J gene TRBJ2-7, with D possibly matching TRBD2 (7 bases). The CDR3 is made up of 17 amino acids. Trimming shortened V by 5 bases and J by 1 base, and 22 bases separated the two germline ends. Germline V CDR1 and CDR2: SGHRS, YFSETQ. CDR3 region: CASRHGGAGAGSYEQYF. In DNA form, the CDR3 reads TGCGCCAGCAGACATGGGGGGGCGGGAGCAGGGTCCTACGAGCAGTACTTC.

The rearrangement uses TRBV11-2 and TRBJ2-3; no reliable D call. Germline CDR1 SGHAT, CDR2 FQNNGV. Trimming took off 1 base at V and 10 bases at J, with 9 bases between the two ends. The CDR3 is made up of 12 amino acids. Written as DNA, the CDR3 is TGTGCCAGCAGCTTAGTAGCCGTCTCGCAGTATTTT. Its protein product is CASSLVAVSQYF.

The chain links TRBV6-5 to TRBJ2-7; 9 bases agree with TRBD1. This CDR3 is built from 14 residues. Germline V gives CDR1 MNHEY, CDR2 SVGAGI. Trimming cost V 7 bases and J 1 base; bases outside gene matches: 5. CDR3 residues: CASTRDRVSYEQYF. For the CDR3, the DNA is TGTGCCAGCACCCGGGACAGGGTTTCCTACGAGCAGTACTTC.

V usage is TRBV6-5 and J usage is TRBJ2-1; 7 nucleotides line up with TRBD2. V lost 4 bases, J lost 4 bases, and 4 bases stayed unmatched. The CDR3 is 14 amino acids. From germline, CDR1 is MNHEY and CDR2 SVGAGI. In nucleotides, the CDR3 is TGTGCCAGCAGTTCATTAGCGGGTTACAATGAGCAGTTCTTC. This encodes CASSSLAGYNEQFF.

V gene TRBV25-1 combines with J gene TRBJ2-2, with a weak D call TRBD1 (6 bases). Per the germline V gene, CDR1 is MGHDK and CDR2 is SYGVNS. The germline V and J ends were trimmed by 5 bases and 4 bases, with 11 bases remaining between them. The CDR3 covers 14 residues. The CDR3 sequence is CASSLPGVTGELFF. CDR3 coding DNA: TGTGCCAGCAGTCTCCCAGGGGTCACCGGGGAGCTGTTTTTT.

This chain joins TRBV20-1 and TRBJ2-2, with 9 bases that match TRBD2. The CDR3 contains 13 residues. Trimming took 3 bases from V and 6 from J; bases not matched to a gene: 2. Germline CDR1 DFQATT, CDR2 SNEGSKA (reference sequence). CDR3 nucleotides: TGCAGTGCTAGTAGCGGGAGACCCGGGGAGCTGTTTTTT. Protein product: CSASSGRPGELFF.

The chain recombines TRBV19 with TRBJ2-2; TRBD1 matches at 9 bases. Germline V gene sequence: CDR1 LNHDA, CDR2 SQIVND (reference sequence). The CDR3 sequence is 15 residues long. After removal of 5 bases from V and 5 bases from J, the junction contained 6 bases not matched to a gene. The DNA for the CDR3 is TGTGCCAGTAGTCATCGGGACAGGGTAACCGGGGAGCTGTTTTTT. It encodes CASSHRDRVTGELFF.

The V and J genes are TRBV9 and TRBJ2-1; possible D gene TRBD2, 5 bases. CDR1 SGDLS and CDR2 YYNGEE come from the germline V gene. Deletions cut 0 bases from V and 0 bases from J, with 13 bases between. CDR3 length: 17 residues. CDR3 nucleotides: TGTGCCAGCAGCGTAGCCGCGAGGGCCCGCTCCTACAATGAGCAGTTCTTC. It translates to CASSVAARARSYNEQFF.

The CDR3 coding sequence is TGTGCCAGCACTCGCCAACAGGGGCAGAACACTGAAGCTTTCTTT. Amino acid sequence: CASTRQQGQNTEAFF. The rearrangement joins TRBV7-9 to TRBJ1-1, with 7 positions matching TRBD1. This CDR3 is 15 amino acids long. The germline V gene encodes CDR1 SEHNR and CDR2 FQNEAQ (reference sequence). V shed 7 bases and J 1 base; nucleotides not matched to a gene: 9.

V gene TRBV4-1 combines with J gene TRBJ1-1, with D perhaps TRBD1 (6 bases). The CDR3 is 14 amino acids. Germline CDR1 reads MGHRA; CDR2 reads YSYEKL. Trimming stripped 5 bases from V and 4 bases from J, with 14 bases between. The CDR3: CASSSPGGLTEAFF. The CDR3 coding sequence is TGCGCCAGCAGCTCCCCCGGGGGGCTCACTGAAGCTTTCTTT.

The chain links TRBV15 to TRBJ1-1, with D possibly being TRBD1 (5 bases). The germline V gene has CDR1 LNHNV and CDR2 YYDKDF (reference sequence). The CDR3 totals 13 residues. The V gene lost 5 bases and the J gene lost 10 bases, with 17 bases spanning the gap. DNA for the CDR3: TGTGCCACCAGCGGGGTCCGAGGGGAGGGAGCTTTCTTT. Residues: CATSGVRGEGAFF.

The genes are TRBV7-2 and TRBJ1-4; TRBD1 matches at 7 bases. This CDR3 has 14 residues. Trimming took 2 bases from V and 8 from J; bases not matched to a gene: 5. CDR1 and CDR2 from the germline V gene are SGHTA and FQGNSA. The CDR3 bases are TGTGCCAGCAGCTTAAGGGGGCGTCAGGAAAAACTGTTTTTT. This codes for CASSLRGRQEKLFF.

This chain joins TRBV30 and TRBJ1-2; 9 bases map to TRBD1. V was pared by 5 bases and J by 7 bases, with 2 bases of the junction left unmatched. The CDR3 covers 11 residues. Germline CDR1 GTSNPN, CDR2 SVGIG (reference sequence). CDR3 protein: CAWGDRVGYTF. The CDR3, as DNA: TGTGCCTGGGGGGACAGGGTTGGCTACACCTTC.

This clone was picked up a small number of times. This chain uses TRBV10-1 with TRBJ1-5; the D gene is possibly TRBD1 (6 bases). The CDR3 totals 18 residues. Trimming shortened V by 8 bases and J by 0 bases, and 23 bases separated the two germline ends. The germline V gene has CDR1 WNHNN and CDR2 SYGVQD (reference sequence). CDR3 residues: CASGGARGRPYSNQPQHF. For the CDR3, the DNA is TGCGCCAGCGGGGGCGCCAGGGGCCGCCCATATAGCAATCAGCCCCAGCATTTT.

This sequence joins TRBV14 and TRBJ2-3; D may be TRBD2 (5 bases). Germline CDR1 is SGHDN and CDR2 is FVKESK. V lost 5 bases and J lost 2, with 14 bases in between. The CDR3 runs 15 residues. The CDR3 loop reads CASSYAKRITDTQYF. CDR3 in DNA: TGTGCCAGCAGCTACGCCAAGCGGATCACAGATACGCAGTATTTT.

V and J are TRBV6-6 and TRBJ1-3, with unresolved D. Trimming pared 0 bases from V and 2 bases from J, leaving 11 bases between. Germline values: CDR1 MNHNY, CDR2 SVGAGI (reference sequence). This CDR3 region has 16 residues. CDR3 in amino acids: CASSYSLRGTGNTIYF. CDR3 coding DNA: TGTGCCAGCAGTTACTCATTGCGGGGTACTGGAAACACCATATATTTT.

The CDR3 bases are TGTGCCAGCAGTCGAGGGGGGGCGCTGAACACTGAAGCTTTCTTT. This sequence encodes CASSRGGALNTEAFF. The rearrangement uses TRBV6-5 and TRBJ1-1; weak D call: TRBD1 (6 bases). With 5 bases removed from V and 0 bases from J, the gap between germline ends came to 13 bases. CDR1 is MNHEY, CDR2 SVGAGI, per germline. The CDR3 is 15 amino acids.

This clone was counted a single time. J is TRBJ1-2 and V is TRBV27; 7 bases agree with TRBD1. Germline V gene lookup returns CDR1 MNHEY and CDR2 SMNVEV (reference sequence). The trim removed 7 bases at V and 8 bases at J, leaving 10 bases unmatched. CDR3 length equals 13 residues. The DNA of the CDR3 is TGTGCCAGCACCCGGCAGGGGGTCGGGGGCTACACCTTC. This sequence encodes CASTRQGVGGYTF.

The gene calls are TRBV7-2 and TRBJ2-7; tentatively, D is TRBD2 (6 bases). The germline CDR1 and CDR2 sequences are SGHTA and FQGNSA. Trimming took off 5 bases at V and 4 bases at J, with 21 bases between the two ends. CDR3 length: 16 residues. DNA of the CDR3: TGTGCCAGCAGCATAGTCGGGCTAGCGAGCGGGTACGAGCAGTACTTC. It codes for CASSIVGLASGYEQYF.

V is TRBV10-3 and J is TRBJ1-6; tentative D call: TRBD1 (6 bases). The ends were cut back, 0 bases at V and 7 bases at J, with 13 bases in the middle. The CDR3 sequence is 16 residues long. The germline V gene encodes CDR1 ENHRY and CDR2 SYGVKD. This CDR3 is CAISESKPGGNSPLHF. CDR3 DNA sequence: TGTGCCATCAGTGAGTCGAAACCGGGGGGCAATTCACCCCTCCACTTT.

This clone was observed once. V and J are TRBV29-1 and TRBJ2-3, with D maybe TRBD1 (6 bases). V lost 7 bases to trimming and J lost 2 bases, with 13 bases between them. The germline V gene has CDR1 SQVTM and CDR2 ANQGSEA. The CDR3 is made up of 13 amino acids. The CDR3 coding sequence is TGCAGCGCTCCCAGGACAGCCACAGATACGCAGTATTTT. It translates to CSAPRTATDTQYF.

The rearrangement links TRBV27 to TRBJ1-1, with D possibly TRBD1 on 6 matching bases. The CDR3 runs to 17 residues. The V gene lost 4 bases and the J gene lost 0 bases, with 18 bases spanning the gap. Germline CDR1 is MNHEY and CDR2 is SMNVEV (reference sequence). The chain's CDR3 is CASSYRARGGLNTEAFF. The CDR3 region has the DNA TGTGCCAGCAGTTACAGGGCTCGAGGCGGTCTGAACACTGAAGCTTTCTTT.

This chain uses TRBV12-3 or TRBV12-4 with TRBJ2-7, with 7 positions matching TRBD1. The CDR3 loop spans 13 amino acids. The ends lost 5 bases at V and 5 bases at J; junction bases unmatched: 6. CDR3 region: CASSPDRDHEQYF. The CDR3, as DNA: TGTGCCAGCAGTCCAGACAGGGACCACGAGCAGTACTTC.

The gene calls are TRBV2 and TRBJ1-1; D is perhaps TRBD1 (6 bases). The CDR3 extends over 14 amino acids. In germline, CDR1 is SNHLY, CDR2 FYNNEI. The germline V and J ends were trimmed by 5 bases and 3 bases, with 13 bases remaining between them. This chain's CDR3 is CASSSRTAYTEAFF. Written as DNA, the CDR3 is TGTGCCAGCAGTTCACGGACAGCCTACACTGAAGCTTTCTTT.

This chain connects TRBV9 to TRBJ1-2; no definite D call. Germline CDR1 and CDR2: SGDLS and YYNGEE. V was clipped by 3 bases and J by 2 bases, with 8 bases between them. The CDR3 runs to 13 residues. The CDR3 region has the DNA TGTGCCAGCAGCGGAGGGAAAAACTATGGCTACACCTTC. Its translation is CASSGGKNYGYTF. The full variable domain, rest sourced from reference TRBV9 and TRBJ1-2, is DSGVTQTPKHLITATGQRVTLRCSPRSGDLSVYWYQQSLDQGLQFLIQYYNGEERAKGNILERFSAQQFPDLHSELNLSSLELGDSALYFCASSGGKNYGYTFGSGTRLTVV.

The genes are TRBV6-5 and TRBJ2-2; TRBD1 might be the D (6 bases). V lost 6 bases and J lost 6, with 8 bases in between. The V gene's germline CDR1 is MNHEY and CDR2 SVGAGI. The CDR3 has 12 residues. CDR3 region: CASRRGSGELFF. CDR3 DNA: TGTGCCAGCAGGAGGGGGTCCGGGGAGCTGTTTTTT.

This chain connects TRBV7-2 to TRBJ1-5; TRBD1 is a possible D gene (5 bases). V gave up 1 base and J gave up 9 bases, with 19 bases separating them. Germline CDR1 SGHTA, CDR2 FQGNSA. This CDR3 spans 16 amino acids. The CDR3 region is CASSLVADSTRRPQHF. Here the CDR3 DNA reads TGTGCCAGCAGCTTAGTAGCCGACAGTACGCGGAGGCCCCAGCATTTT.

CDR3: CASSAETALLTDTQYF. CDR3 DNA: TGTGCCAGCTCAGCCGAGACAGCCCTCCTCACAGATACGCAGTATTTT. The chain links TRBV18 to TRBJ2-3, with TRBD1 as a possible D gene (5 bases). Germline V gene lookup returns CDR1 KGHSH and CDR2 LQKENI. This CDR3 has 16 amino acids. Between the trimmed V and J ends, which lost 5 bases and 2 bases, there was a span of 17 bases.

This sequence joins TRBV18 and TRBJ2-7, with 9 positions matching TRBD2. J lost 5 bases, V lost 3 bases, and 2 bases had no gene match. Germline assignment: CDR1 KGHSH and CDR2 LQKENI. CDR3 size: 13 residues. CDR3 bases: TGTGCCAGCTCACCTCGACTAGCGGACGAGCAGTACTTC. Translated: CASSPRLADEQYF. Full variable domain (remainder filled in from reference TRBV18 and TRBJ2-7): NAGVMQNPRHLVRRRGQEARLRCSPMKGHSHVYWYRQLPEEGLKFMVYLQKENIIDESGMPKERFSAEFPKEGPSILRIQQVVRGDSAAYFCASSPRLADEQYFGPGTRLTVT.

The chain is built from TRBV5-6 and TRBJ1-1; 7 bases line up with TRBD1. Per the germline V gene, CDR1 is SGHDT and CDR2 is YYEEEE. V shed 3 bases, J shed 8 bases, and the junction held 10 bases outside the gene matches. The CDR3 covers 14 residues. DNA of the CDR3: TGTGCCAGCAGCTCCGCCGGGACAGATGTCGAAGCTTTCTTT. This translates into CASSSAGTDVEAFF. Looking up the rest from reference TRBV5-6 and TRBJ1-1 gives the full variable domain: DAGVTQSPTHLIKTRGQQVTLRCSPKSGHDTVSWYQQALGQGPQFIFQYYEEEERQRGNFPDRFSGHQFPNYSSELNVNALLLGDSALYLCASSSAGTDVEAFFGQGTRLTVV.